Below, 19 T cell receptor beta chains from the same sample are listed, as sequenced in a study of blood T cell repertoires in COVID-19. Only in-frame clones appear in the TCRdb table, and some are missing; sequencing was by immunoSEQ multiplex PCR. This table holds some 380,000 clones, roughly 86% found once. The sample comprised PBMCs or T cells enriched from blood (not recorded which). These receptors were taken from a man younger than 45 who had recovered from COVID-19.

CDR3 protein: CASSQSGVGTEAFF. Written as DNA, the CDR3 is TGTGCCAGCAGCCAATCAGGGGTAGGCACTGAAGCTTTCTTT. The V and J genes are TRBV3-1 (or the pseudogene TRBV3-2) and TRBJ1-1; maybe TRBD1 (6 bases). Germline V lookup: CDR1 LGHDT, CDR2 YNNKEL (reference sequence). The CDR3 is made up of 14 amino acids. With 2 bases removed from V and 4 bases from J, the gap between germline ends came to 11 bases.

This clone was seen more than once but under ten times. The V call is TRBV11-2, the J call TRBJ1-6; D might be TRBD1 (5 bases). V lost 7 bases and J lost 10, with 14 bases in between. The V gene's germline CDR1 is SGHAT and CDR2 FQNNGV. The CDR3 sequence is 13 residues long. The DNA of the CDR3 is TGTGCCAGCACCACAGGTTTAGGCTCACCCCTCCACTTT. Translated, it gives CASTTGLGSPLHF.

The chain carries TRBV4-3 and TRBJ2-1, with 9 nucleotides matching TRBD1. Germline loops: CDR1 LGHNA, CDR2 YSLEER. V was pared by 5 bases and J by 5 bases, with 7 bases of the junction left unmatched. The CDR3 sequence is 15 residues long. CDR3 nucleotides: TGCGCCAGCAGCTGGGGACAGGGTCAAAACAATGAGCAGTTCTTC. Translation: CASSWGQGQNNEQFF.

V usage is TRBV7-9 and J usage is TRBJ2-3, with TRBD1 matching 8 bases. The CDR3 spans 17 residues. V lost 5 bases and J lost 0; bases outside the gene matches: 10. Germline loops: CDR1 SEHNR, CDR2 FQNEAQ (reference sequence). The CDR3 sequence: CASSPRWTGPSTDTQYF. CDR3 nucleotide sequence: TGTGCCAGCAGCCCCCGGTGGACAGGGCCTAGCACAGATACGCAGTATTTT.

The V gene is TRBV5-4, the J gene TRBJ1-6; 7 bases align to TRBD1. Germline V gene lookup returns CDR1 SGHNT and CDR2 YYREEE (reference sequence). The CDR3 is made up of 14 amino acids. The trim removed 4 bases at V and 4 bases at J, leaving 2 bases unmatched. CDR3 sequence reads: CASSVQGYNSPLHF. In DNA, the CDR3 is TGTGCCAGCAGCGTACAGGGGTATAATTCACCCCTCCACTTT. The full variable domain, with the rest looked up from reference TRBV5-4 and TRBJ1-6, is ETGVTQSPTHLIKTRGQQVTLRCSSQSGHNTVSWYQQALGQGPQFIFQYYREEENGRGNFPPRFSGLQFPNYSSELNVNALELDDSALYLCASSVQGYNSPLHFGNGTRLTVT.

In its sample, this clone was seen once. The CDR3 loop reads CSAGRGLEQFF. The CDR3 nucleotides are TGCAGTGCTGGCAGGGGGCTTGAGCAGTTCTTC. V gene TRBV20-1 combines with J gene TRBJ2-1, with TRBD1 identical over 8 bases. Germline assignment: CDR1 DFQATT and CDR2 SNEGSKA (reference sequence). Trimming cost V 5 bases and J 9 bases; bases outside gene matches: 3. The CDR3 runs to 11 residues.

The V and J genes are TRBV27 and TRBJ1-4; D call uncertain. Trimming removed 7 bases at V and 7 bases at J, with 7 bases between. Germline V gene lookup returns CDR1 MNHEY and CDR2 SMNVEV (reference sequence). The CDR3 totals 11 residues. CDR3 DNA sequence: TGTGCCAGCACCAGTGGTGAAAAACTGTTTTTT. Its translation is CASTSGEKLFF. Full variable domain (outside the CDR3, taken from reference TRBV27 and TRBJ1-4): EAQVTQNPRYLITVTGKKLTVTCSQNMNHEYMSWYRQDPGLGLRQIYYSMNVEVTDKGDVPEGYKVSRKEKRNFPLILESPSPNQTSLYFCASTSGEKLFFGSGTQLSVL.

This chain joins TRBV5-1 and TRBJ1-3, with a possible D match to TRBD1 (5 bases). Trimming cost V 2 bases and J 0 bases, with 12 bases left between them. This CDR3 has 16 amino acids. Germline CDR1 and CDR2: SGHRS and YFSETQ. The CDR3 is CASSFSSTASGNTIYF. CDR3 bases: TGCGCCAGCAGCTTTTCCTCGACAGCCTCTGGAAACACCATATATTTT.

The chain employs TRBV6-5 and TRBJ2-7; D not certain. Germline CDR1 MNHEY, CDR2 SVGAGI. This CDR3 contains 12 residues. Trimming shortened V by 6 bases and J by 2 bases, and 8 bases separated the two germline ends. The CDR3 sequence: CASSAQAYEQYF. The CDR3 region has the DNA TGTGCCAGCAGCGCCCAGGCCTACGAGCAGTACTTC.

This rearrangement joins TRBV6-2 or TRBV6-3 to TRBJ2-4; TRBD2 matches 8 bases. V was clipped by 2 bases and J by 3 bases; unmatched bases: 6. The CDR3 sequence is 16 residues long. CDR1 is MNHEY and CDR2 is SVGEGT in the germline V gene. The CDR3 is CASSYRGGGDKNIQYF. CDR3 in DNA: TGTGCCAGCAGTTACCGGGGGGGTGGAGACAAAAACATTCAGTACTTC.

The chain employs TRBV27 and TRBJ1-2, with D possibly being TRBD1 (5 bases). V was shortened by 2 bases and J by 2 bases, with 9 bases between the two germline ends. CDR3 length equals 14 residues. The germline V gene encodes CDR1 MNHEY and CDR2 SMNVEV (reference sequence). The CDR3 region has the DNA TGTGCCAGCAGTTTAGGGGGACTAAACTATGGCTACACCTTC. This gives the protein CASSLGGLNYGYTF.

V gene TRBV5-1 combines with J gene TRBJ2-3, with D unresolved. The ends were cut back, 0 bases at V and 1 base at J, with 6 bases in the middle. Germline V gene data show CDR1 as SGHRS and CDR2 as YFSETQ. This CDR3 comprises 14 residues. This chain's CDR3 is CASSLVAGTDTQYF. Written as DNA, the CDR3 is TGCGCCAGCAGCTTGGTTGCGGGCACAGATACGCAGTATTTT.

This sequence joins TRBV19 and TRBJ2-7; maybe TRBD2 (5 bases). Germline-derived CDR1 and CDR2 are LNHDA and SQIVND (reference sequence). Trimming removed 5 bases from V and 5 bases from J, with 19 bases in between. CDR3 length: 15 amino acids. The DNA for the CDR3 is TGTGCCAGTAGTCTCCTGGGGAGTTCCCGAAACGAGCAGTACTTC. Protein product: CASSLLGSSRNEQYF.

The chain combines TRBV30 with TRBJ1-2; no definite D call. Germline V CDR1 and CDR2: GTSNPN, SVGIG (reference sequence). The CDR3 sequence is 12 residues long. Trimming cost V 0 bases and J 5 bases, with 7 bases left between them. CDR3 in amino acids: CAWSVIGYGYTF. CDR3 nucleotides: TGTGCCTGGAGTGTAATCGGGTATGGCTACACCTTC.

The chain combines TRBV7-2 with TRBJ1-2; D call uncertain. The CDR3 runs 16 residues. The germline CDR1 and CDR2 sequences are SGHTA and FQGNSA. Trimming removed 4 bases from V and 4 bases from J, with 19 bases in between. CDR3 nucleotide sequence: TGTGCCAGCAGCTCAACGATGGTAACAGTAACCTATGGCTACACCTTC. This encodes CASSSTMVTVTYGYTF.

The rearrangement joins TRBV25-1 to TRBJ1-1, with D possibly being TRBD1 (6 bases). The V and J ends lost 2 bases and 7 bases respectively, with 11 bases between them. Germline V gene data show CDR1 as MGHDK and CDR2 as SYGVNS. The CDR3 sequence is 13 residues long. Here the CDR3 DNA reads TGTGCCAGCAGTGAACGGGGGGCAGATGAAGCTTTCTTT. It encodes CASSERGADEAFF.

The chain uses TRBV4-3 and TRBJ1-5, with 7 bases aligning to TRBD1. J was trimmed by 0 bases and V by 0 bases; bases with no gene match: 5. The CDR3 is made up of 17 amino acids. Germline CDR1 and CDR2: LGHNA and YSLEER. CDR3 in amino acids: CASSQDPQGGSNQPQHF. Here the CDR3 DNA reads TGCGCCAGCAGCCAAGATCCTCAGGGGGGTAGCAATCAGCCCCAGCATTTT.

This sequence joins TRBV5-1 and TRBJ1-1; 8 nucleotides agree with TRBD1. In germline, CDR1 is SGHRS, CDR2 YFSETQ. J lost 4 bases, V lost 4 bases, and 6 bases had no gene match. The CDR3 contains 14 residues. CDR3 region: CASSVQGASTEAFF. The CDR3 DNA is TGCGCCAGCAGCGTCCAGGGGGCGAGCACTGAAGCTTTCTTT.

V gene TRBV27 combines with J gene TRBJ1-2; 7 bases match TRBD1. This CDR3 contains 14 residues. The germline V gene encodes CDR1 MNHEY and CDR2 SMNVEV (reference sequence). Germline trimming cut 6 bases from V and 4 bases from J; bases unmatched to any gene: 8. The chain's CDR3 is CASSRGGQSYGYTF. The CDR3 DNA sequence: TGTGCCAGCAGCCGGGGGGGACAGAGCTATGGCTACACCTTC.